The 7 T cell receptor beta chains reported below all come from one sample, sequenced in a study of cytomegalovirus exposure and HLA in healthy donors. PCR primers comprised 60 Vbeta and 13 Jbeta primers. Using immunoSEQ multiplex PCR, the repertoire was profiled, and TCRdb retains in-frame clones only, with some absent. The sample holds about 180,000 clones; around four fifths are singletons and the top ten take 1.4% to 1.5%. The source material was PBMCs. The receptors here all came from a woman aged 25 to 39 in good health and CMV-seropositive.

Here the CDR3 reads CASSLSADRGRQPQHF. The CDR3 DNA reads as TGTGCCAGCAGTTTATCCGCCGACAGGGGAAGACAGCCCCAGCATTTT. The gene calls are TRBV27 and TRBJ1-5; TRBD1 matches at 8 bases. This CDR3 is built from 16 residues. The germline gives CDR1 MNHEY, CDR2 SMNVEV (reference sequence). V lost 0 bases and J lost 7; bases outside the gene matches: 8.

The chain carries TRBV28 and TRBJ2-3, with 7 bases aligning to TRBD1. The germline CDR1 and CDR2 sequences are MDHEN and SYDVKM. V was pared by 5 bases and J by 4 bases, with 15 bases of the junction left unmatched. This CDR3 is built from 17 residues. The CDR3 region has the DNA TGTGCCAGCAGTACACTTTCCGGGACAGCCTTCTCAGATACGCAGTATTTT. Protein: CASSTLSGTAFSDTQYF.

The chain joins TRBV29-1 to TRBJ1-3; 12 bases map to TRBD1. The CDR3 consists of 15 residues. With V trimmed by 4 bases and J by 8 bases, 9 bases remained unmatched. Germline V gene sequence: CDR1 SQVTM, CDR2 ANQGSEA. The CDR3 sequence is CSVAPRGQGADTIYF. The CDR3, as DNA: TGCAGCGTTGCTCCCCGGGGACAGGGGGCGGACACCATATATTTT. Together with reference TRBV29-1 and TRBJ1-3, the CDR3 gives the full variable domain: SAVISQKPSRDICQRGTSLTIQCQVDSQVTMMFWYRQQPGQSLTLIATANQGSEATYESGFVIDKFPISRPNLTFSTLTVSNMSPEDSSIYLCSVAPRGQGADTIYFGEGSWLTVV.

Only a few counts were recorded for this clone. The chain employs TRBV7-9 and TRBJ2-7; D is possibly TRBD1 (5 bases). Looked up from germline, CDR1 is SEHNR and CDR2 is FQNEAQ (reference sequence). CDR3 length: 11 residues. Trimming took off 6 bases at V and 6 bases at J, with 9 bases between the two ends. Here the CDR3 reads CASRGQVEQYF. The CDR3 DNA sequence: TGTGCCAGCAGGGGGCAGGTCGAGCAGTACTTC.

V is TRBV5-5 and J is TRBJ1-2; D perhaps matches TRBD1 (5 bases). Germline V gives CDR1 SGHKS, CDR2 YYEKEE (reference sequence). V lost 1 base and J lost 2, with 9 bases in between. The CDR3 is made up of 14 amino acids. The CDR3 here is CASSLQGLNYGYTF. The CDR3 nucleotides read TGTGCCAGCAGCTTGCAGGGCCTAAACTATGGCTACACCTTC.

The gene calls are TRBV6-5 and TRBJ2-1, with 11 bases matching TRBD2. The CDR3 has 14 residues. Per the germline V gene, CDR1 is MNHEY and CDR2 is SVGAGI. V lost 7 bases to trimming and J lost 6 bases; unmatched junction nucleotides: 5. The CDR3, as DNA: TGTGCCAGCATGGCACTAGCGGGAGTCAATGAGCAGTTCTTC. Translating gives CASMALAGVNEQFF.

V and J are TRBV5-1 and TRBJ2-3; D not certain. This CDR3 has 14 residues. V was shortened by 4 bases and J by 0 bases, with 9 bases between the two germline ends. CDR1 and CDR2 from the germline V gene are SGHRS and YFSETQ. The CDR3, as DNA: TGCGCCAGCAGCGTTACAGTGAGCACAGATACGCAGTATTTT. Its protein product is CASSVTVSTDTQYF.